This T cell receptor (beta chain) was sequenced during a study of blood T cell repertoires in COVID-19. Across the study: The United States, Italy and Spain provided the acute and convalescent COVID-19 samples. Nucleic acid was either cDNA or gDNA, and it came from T cells, B-cell-depleted T cells, or PBMCs.

As handled by the study authors: Reference gene primer amplification yielded estimated nucleated cell counts. Sequencing used immunoSEQ multiplex PCR; TCRdb keeps in-frame clones, though not all of them. D and trimming were read from the DNA, whereas the V and J calls and clone size are those reported in that table. The sample holds 110,000 to 150,000 clones, approximately 85% seen once. The germline V gene encodes CDR1 LNHDA and CDR2 SQIVND (reference sequence). The CDR3 runs 17 residues. V dropped 2 bases and J dropped 4; count of bases not matched to a gene: 10. This clonotype was obtained from a man in his fifties with acute or convalescent COVID-19. Material for sequencing was peripheral blood. The rearrangement joins TRBV19 to TRBJ1-5; 8 bases fit TRBD1. CDR3 coding DNA: TGTGCCAGTAGTATACCCCCGACAGGGGCCGGTAATCAGCCCCAGCATTTT. Protein sequence: CASSIPPTGAGNQPQHF.